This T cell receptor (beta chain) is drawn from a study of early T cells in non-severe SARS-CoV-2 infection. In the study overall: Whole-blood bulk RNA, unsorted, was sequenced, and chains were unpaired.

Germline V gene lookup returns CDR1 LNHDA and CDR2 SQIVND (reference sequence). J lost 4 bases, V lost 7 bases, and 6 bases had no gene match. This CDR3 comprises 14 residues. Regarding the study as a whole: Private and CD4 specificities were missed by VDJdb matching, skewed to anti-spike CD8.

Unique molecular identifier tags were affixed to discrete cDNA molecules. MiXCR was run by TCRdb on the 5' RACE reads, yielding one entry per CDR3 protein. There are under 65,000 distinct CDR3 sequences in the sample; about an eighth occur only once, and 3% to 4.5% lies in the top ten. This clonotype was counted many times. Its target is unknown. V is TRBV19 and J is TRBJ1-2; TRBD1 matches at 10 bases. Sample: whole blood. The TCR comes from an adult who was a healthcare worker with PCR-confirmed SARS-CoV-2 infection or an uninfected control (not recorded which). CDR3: CASMRDRGGYGYTF. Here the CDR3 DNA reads TGTGCCAGTATGCGGGACAGGGGAGGCTATGGCTACACCTTC.